Listed below are T cell receptor beta chains from one sample, sequenced in a study of shared clonotypes between healthy human individuals. Produced via immunoSEQ multiplex PCR; TCRdb's table is partial and in-frame only. The sample has some 1,600,000 clones, around 98% seen once. What was sequenced was naive CD4+ T cells sorted from blood. These receptors came from a man under 40 in good health. Each CDR3 is given with its conserved first and last residue. D genes are given only for firm matches. For some rows the clone size is stated as once, few or many, or as a class when expanded; others skip it.

d_gene: .
j_gene: TRBJ2-1
v_gene: TRBV7-9
abundance: .
CDR3aa: CASSLDGREMDEQFF
CDR3nt: TGTGCCAGCAGCTTAGACGGGAGAGAGATGGATGAGCAGTTCTTC

d_gene: .
j_gene: TRBJ2-2
v_gene: TRBV7-9
abundance: .
CDR3aa: CASSFKFGLIANTGELFF
CDR3nt: TGTGCCAGCAGCTTCAAATTCGGACTCATCGCGAACACCGGGGAGCTGTTTTTT

d_gene: .
j_gene: TRBJ2-7
v_gene: TRBV6-6
abundance: .
CDR3aa: CASSSKGPRYEQYF
CDR3nt: TGTGCCAGCAGTTCCAAAGGACCGCGCTACGAGCAGTACTTC

d_gene: TRBD1
j_gene: TRBJ2-7
v_gene: TRBV7-8
abundance: once
CDR3aa: CASSPRTGSYEQYF
CDR3nt: TGTGCCAGCAGCCCCCGGACAGGCAGCTACGAGCAGTACTTC

d_gene: .
j_gene: TRBJ2-1
v_gene: TRBV29-1
abundance: .
CDR3aa: CSVPGDRSYNEQFF
CDR3nt: TGCAGCGTGCCAGGGGATAGGTCCTACAATGAGCAGTTCTTC

d_gene: .
j_gene: TRBJ1-3
v_gene: TRBV28
abundance: .
CDR3aa: CASLVGNTIYF
CDR3nt: TGTGCCAGCTTAGTCGGAAACACCATATATTTT

d_gene: TRBD2
j_gene: TRBJ2-5
v_gene: TRBV11-2
abundance: .
CDR3aa: CASSPLAGGPWETQYF
CDR3nt: TGTGCCAGCAGCCCACTAGCGGGAGGGCCTTGGGAGACCCAGTACTTC

d_gene: .
j_gene: TRBJ2-1
v_gene: TRBV11-2
abundance: once
CDR3aa: CASSLGAGGSYNEQFF
CDR3nt: TGTGCCAGCAGCTTAGGAGCAGGGGGGTCCTACAATGAGCAGTTCTTC

d_gene: TRBD1
j_gene: TRBJ2-4
v_gene: TRBV19
abundance: .
CDR3aa: CASSDRGTGFDIQYF
CDR3nt: TGTGCCAGTAGTGACCGCGGGACAGGGTTTGACATTCAGTACTTC

d_gene: .
j_gene: TRBJ2-7
v_gene: TRBV7-9
abundance: .
CDR3aa: CASSLGLSYEQYF
CDR3nt: TGTGCCAGCAGCTTAGGGCTTTCCTACGAGCAGTACTTC

d_gene: .
j_gene: TRBJ2-7
v_gene: TRBV19
abundance: .
CDR3aa: CASSSGHSYEQYF
CDR3nt: TGTGCCAGTAGTTCCGGGCACTCCTACGAGCAGTACTTC

d_gene: .
j_gene: TRBJ2-3
v_gene: TRBV5-1
abundance: .
CDR3aa: CASSLGTGTDTQYF
CDR3nt: TGCGCCAGCAGCTTAGGCACGGGCACAGATACGCAGTATTTT

d_gene: .
j_gene: TRBJ2-6
v_gene: TRBV6-5
abundance: .
CDR3aa: CASSYGGRSGANVLTF
CDR3nt: TGTGCCAGCAGTTACGGAGGGAGGTCTGGGGCCAACGTCCTGACTTTC

d_gene: TRBD2
j_gene: TRBJ2-7
v_gene: TRBV6-1
abundance: .
CDR3aa: CASRTGTSGSYEQYF
CDR3nt: TGTGCCAGCCGAACAGGGACTAGCGGCTCCTACGAGCAGTACTTC

d_gene: TRBD1
j_gene: TRBJ2-7
v_gene: TRBV11-2
abundance: .
CDR3aa: CASSPIRDSSYEQYF
CDR3nt: TGTGCCAGCAGCCCCATCCGGGACAGCTCCTACGAGCAGTACTTC

d_gene: .
j_gene: TRBJ1-6
v_gene: TRBV30
abundance: .
CDR3aa: CAWTRGGTPLHF
CDR3nt: TGTGCCTGGACTAGGGGCGGGACACCCCTCCACTTT

d_gene: .
j_gene: TRBJ1-5
v_gene: TRBV19
abundance: .
CDR3aa: CASSRGEVWGNQPQHF
CDR3nt: TGTGCCAGTAGTAGGGGCGAGGTGTGGGGCAATCAGCCCCAGCATTTT

d_gene: .
j_gene: TRBJ2-3
v_gene: TRBV5-6
abundance: .
CDR3aa: CASLEVSRGTQYF
CDR3nt: TGTGCCAGCTTGGAGGTATCAAGAGGTACGCAGTATTTT

d_gene: TRBD2
j_gene: TRBJ2-5
v_gene: TRBV7-8
abundance: .
CDR3aa: CASSPMEVLAGMETQYF
CDR3nt: TGTGCCAGCAGCCCCATGGAGGTACTAGCGGGAATGGAGACCCAGTACTTC

d_gene: .
j_gene: TRBJ2-2
v_gene: TRBV11-2
abundance: .
CDR3aa: CASSLSWQGGGELFF
CDR3nt: TGTGCCAGCAGTTTAAGTTGGCAGGGAGGCGGGGAGCTGTTTTTT

d_gene: .
j_gene: TRBJ1-2
v_gene: TRBV6-5
abundance: .
CDR3aa: CASSTDSHTNYGYTF
CDR3nt: TGTGCCAGCAGTACCGACAGCCATACTAACTATGGCTACACCTTC

d_gene: .
j_gene: TRBJ2-1
v_gene: TRBV11-3
abundance: .
CDR3aa: CASSLGHGTYNEQFF
CDR3nt: TGTGCCAGCAGCTTAGGTCACGGGACCTACAATGAGCAGTTCTTC

d_gene: .
j_gene: TRBJ2-7
v_gene: TRBV5-1
abundance: .
CDR3aa: CASSSEGSPYEQYF
CDR3nt: TGCGCCAGCAGCAGTGAGGGGTCCCCCTACGAGCAGTACTTC

d_gene: TRBD2
j_gene: TRBJ2-1
v_gene: TRBV6-6
abundance: few
CDR3aa: CASRVTSGRASEQFF
CDR3nt: TGTGCCAGCAGGGTTACTAGCGGGAGGGCCTCTGAGCAGTTCTTC

d_gene: .
j_gene: TRBJ1-5
v_gene: TRBV28
abundance: .
CDR3aa: CASSPGRHSNQPQHF
CDR3nt: TGTGCCAGCAGCCCTGGACGGCATAGCAATCAGCCCCAGCATTTT

d_gene: TRBD1
j_gene: TRBJ2-5
v_gene: TRBV9
abundance: .
CDR3aa: CASSVEGQGAWETQYF
CDR3nt: TGTGCCAGCAGCGTAGAAGGACAGGGAGCGTGGGAGACCCAGTACTTC

d_gene: TRBD2
j_gene: TRBJ2-7
v_gene: TRBV9
abundance: .
CDR3aa: CASSVGATSGMVEQYF
CDR3nt: TGTGCCAGCAGCGTAGGGGCGACTAGCGGGATGGTCGAGCAGTACTTC

d_gene: .
j_gene: TRBJ1-5
v_gene: TRBV6-6
abundance: .
CDR3aa: CASSYGGQGQPQHF
CDR3nt: TGTGCCAGCAGTTATGGGGGGCAAGGGCAGCCCCAGCATTTT

d_gene: .
j_gene: TRBJ2-7
v_gene: TRBV5-1
abundance: .
CDR3aa: CASTTQGGPYEQYF
CDR3nt: TGCGCCAGCACTACGCAGGGGGGTCCCTACGAGCAGTACTTC

d_gene: TRBD1
j_gene: TRBJ1-1
v_gene: TRBV5-5
abundance: .
CDR3aa: CASSLTGLSPTEAFF
CDR3nt: TGTGCCAGCAGCCTGACAGGGCTTTCGCCCACTGAAGCTTTCTTT

d_gene: TRBD2
j_gene: TRBJ2-1
v_gene: TRBV7-8
abundance: .
CDR3aa: CASSLWAGGIYNEQFF
CDR3nt: TGTGCCAGCAGCTTATGGGCGGGAGGTATTTACAATGAGCAGTTCTTC

d_gene: .
j_gene: TRBJ2-3
v_gene: TRBV6-5
abundance: .
CDR3aa: CASSYGEADTQYF
CDR3nt: TGTGCCAGCAGTTACGGGGAGGCAGATACGCAGTATTTT

d_gene: .
j_gene: TRBJ1-1
v_gene: TRBV2
abundance: .
CDR3aa: CASSERGGNTEAFF
CDR3nt: TGTGCCAGCAGTGAAAGGGGGGGGAACACTGAAGCTTTCTTT

d_gene: .
j_gene: TRBJ2-7
v_gene: TRBV5-5
abundance: .
CDR3aa: CASRNGHSGGLFVF
CDR3nt: TGTGCCAGCAGAAACGGCCATAGTGGGGGTCTGTTTGTTTTC

d_gene: .
j_gene: TRBJ1-4
v_gene: TRBV6-6
abundance: .
CDR3aa: CASTDERMREKLFF
CDR3nt: TGTGCCAGCACCGACGAACGGATGAGGGAAAAACTGTTTTTT

d_gene: .
j_gene: TRBJ1-1
v_gene: TRBV6-6
abundance: few
CDR3aa: CASSYSPETEAFF
CDR3nt: TGTGCCAGCAGTTACTCCCCAGAGACTGAAGCTTTCTTT

d_gene: TRBD2
j_gene: TRBJ2-2
v_gene: TRBV30
abundance: .
CDR3aa: CAWGIAGGAGELFF
CDR3nt: TGTGCCTGGGGAATAGCGGGAGGGGCCGGGGAGCTGTTTTTT

d_gene: .
j_gene: TRBJ2-1
v_gene: TRBV19
abundance: .
CDR3aa: CASSMRDGSYNEQFF
CDR3nt: TGTGCCAGTAGTATGCGGGACGGCTCCTACAATGAGCAGTTCTTC

d_gene: .
j_gene: TRBJ2-1
v_gene: TRBV7-2
abundance: .
CDR3aa: CASRSNNEQFF
CDR3nt: TGTGCCAGCAGGTCAAACAATGAGCAGTTCTTC

d_gene: TRBD2
j_gene: TRBJ2-2
v_gene: TRBV5-5
abundance: once
CDR3aa: CASSPGIAGDTGELFF
CDR3nt: TGTGCCAGCAGCCCTGGGATAGCGGGAGACACCGGGGAGCTGTTTTTT

d_gene: .
j_gene: TRBJ2-6
v_gene: TRBV19
abundance: .
CDR3aa: CASSIARVTGANVLTF
CDR3nt: TGTGCCAGTAGTATAGCCAGGGTAACTGGGGCCAACGTCCTGACTTTC

d_gene: .
j_gene: TRBJ2-5
v_gene: TRBV7-2
abundance: once
CDR3aa: CASSLVLETQYF
CDR3nt: TGTGCCAGCAGCTTAGTCCTTGAGACCCAGTACTTC

d_gene: TRBD2
j_gene: TRBJ2-1
v_gene: TRBV11-2
abundance: .
CDR3aa: CASSFRTPSTSGSTDEQFF
CDR3nt: TGTGCCAGCAGCTTCCGAACCCCTAGTACTAGCGGGAGTACGGATGAGCAGTTCTTC

d_gene: .
j_gene: TRBJ2-3
v_gene: TRBV19
abundance: .
CDR3aa: CASSSRRWQADTSTDTQYF
CDR3nt: TGTGCCAGTAGTAGTAGAAGGTGGCAGGCAGACACTAGCACAGATACGCAGTATTTT

d_gene: .
j_gene: TRBJ2-7
v_gene: TRBV19
abundance: .
CDR3aa: CASEGDAFYEQYF
CDR3nt: TGTGCCAGCGAGGGGGACGCCTTTTACGAGCAGTACTTC

d_gene: TRBD2
j_gene: TRBJ2-1
v_gene: TRBV5-1
abundance: .
CDR3aa: CASSRGLAGTAYNEQFF
CDR3nt: TGCGCCAGCAGCAGGGGACTAGCGGGAACCGCGTACAATGAGCAGTTCTTC

d_gene: TRBD2
j_gene: TRBJ2-5
v_gene: TRBV18
abundance: .
CDR3aa: CASSPKTSGITQETQYF
CDR3nt: TGTGCCAGCTCACCAAAAACTAGCGGGATTACCCAAGAGACCCAGTACTTC

d_gene: .
j_gene: TRBJ2-2
v_gene: TRBV5-1
abundance: .
CDR3aa: CASGRAGELFF
CDR3nt: TGCGCCTCGGGAAGGGCCGGGGAGCTGTTTTTT

d_gene: .
j_gene: TRBJ2-1
v_gene: TRBV19
abundance: .
CDR3aa: CASSAYAYNEQFF
CDR3nt: TGTGCCAGTAGTGCATATGCCTACAATGAGCAGTTCTTC

d_gene: .
j_gene: TRBJ2-5
v_gene: TRBV2
abundance: .
CDR3aa: CASSQLEQETQYF
CDR3nt: TGTGCCAGCAGTCAACTGGAACAAGAGACCCAGTACTTC

d_gene: .
j_gene: TRBJ2-1
v_gene: TRBV9
abundance: .
CDR3aa: CASSMRGSNEQFF
CDR3nt: TGTGCCTCCTCTATGAGGGGGAGCAATGAGCAGTTCTTC

d_gene: .
j_gene: TRBJ2-1
v_gene: TRBV11-2
abundance: .
CDR3aa: CASSLLTHYNEQFF
CDR3nt: TGTGCCAGCAGCTTATTGACCCACTACAATGAGCAGTTCTTC

d_gene: TRBD2
j_gene: TRBJ2-6
v_gene: TRBV11-2
abundance: .
CDR3aa: CASSPLTSGYSGANVLTF
CDR3nt: TGTGCCAGCAGCCCTTTGACTAGCGGGTACTCTGGGGCCAACGTCCTGACTTTC

d_gene: TRBD1
j_gene: TRBJ2-5
v_gene: TRBV5-4
abundance: once
CDR3aa: CASSLGDRGYQETQYF
CDR3nt: TGTGCCAGCAGCCTCGGGGACAGGGGGTACCAAGAGACCCAGTACTTC

d_gene: TRBD1
j_gene: TRBJ2-2
v_gene: TRBV7-9
abundance: .
CDR3aa: CASSLGQGNTGELFF
CDR3nt: TGTGCCAGCAGCCTAGGACAGGGGAACACCGGGGAGCTGTTTTTT

d_gene: .
j_gene: TRBJ1-3
v_gene: TRBV4-2
abundance: .
CDR3aa: CASSPTGSGNTIYF
CDR3nt: TGTGCCAGCAGCCCTACAGGGTCTGGAAACACCATATATTTT

d_gene: TRBD2
j_gene: TRBJ2-7
v_gene: TRBV10-2
abundance: .
CDR3aa: CASSFRTGGGYEQYF
CDR3nt: TGCGCCAGCAGTTTCCGGACGGGGGGAGGCTACGAGCAGTACTTC